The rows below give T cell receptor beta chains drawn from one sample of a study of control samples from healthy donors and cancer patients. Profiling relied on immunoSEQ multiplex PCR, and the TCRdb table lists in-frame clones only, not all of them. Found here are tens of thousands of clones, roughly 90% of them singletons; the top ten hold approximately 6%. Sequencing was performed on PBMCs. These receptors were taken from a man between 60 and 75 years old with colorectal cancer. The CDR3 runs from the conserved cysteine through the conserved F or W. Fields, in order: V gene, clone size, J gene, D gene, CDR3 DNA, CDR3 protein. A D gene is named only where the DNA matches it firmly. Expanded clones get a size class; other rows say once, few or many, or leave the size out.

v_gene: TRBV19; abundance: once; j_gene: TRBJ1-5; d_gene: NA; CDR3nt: TGTGCCAGTAGTTTGCGGCGTAATCAGCCCCAGCATTTT; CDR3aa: CASSLRRNQPQHF
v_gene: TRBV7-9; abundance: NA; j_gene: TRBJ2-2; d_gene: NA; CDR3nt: TGTGCCAGCAGCTTAGGCTCGCGTATCAACACCGGGGAGCTGTTTTTT; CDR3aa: CASSLGSRINTGELFF
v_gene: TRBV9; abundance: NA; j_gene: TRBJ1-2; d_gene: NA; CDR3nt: TGTGCCAGCAGCCCCTCGGGAGGCGGCTACACCTTC; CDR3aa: CASSPSGGGYTF
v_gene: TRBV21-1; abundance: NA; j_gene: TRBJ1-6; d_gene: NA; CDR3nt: TGTGCCAGCAGCAAAGACCAGGGCCGGGGTAATTCACCCCTCCACTTT; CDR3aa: CASSKDQGRGNSPLHF
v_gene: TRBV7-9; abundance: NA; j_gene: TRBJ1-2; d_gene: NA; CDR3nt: TGTGCCAGCAGCTCCACCCTCCGGCGGTTCTATGGCTACACCTTC; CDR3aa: CASSSTLRRFYGYTF
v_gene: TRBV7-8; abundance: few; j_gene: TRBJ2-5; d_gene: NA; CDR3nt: TGTGCCAGCAGCTTAGCTGTAGGGGGTGGAGAGACCCAGTACTTC; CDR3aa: CASSLAVGGGETQYF
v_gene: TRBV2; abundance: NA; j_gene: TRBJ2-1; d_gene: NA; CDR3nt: TGTGCCAGCAGTCCGTCGGTACTTCCTAACAATGAGCAGTTCTTC; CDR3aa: CASSPSVLPNNEQFF
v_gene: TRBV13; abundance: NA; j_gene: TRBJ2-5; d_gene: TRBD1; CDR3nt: TGTGCCAGCAGCTTAGGAGGGGGCAGGTCCCAAGAGACCCAGTACTTC; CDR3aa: CASSLGGGRSQETQYF
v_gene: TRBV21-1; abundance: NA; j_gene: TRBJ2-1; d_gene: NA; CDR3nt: TGTGCCAGCAGGATACTAGCGGGGGCCTACAATGAGCAGTTCTTC; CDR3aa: CASRILAGAYNEQFF
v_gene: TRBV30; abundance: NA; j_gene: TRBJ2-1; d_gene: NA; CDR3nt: TGTGCCTGGAAGAGGGTAAGGTACAATGAGCAGTTCTTC; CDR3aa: CAWKRVRYNEQFF
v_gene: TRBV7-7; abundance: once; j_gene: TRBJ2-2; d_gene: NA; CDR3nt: TGTGCCAGCAGCTGGGGGGCTAGCCTTAACACCGGGGAGCTGTTTTTT; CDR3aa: CASSWGASLNTGELFF
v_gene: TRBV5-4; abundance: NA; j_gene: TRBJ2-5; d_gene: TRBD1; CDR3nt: TGTGCCAGCAGCTTTAGGGACAGACAAGAGACCCAGTACTTC; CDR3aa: CASSFRDRQETQYF
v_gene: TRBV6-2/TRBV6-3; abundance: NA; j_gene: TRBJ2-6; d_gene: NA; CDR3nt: TGTGCCAGCAGTTATGGGGAGTCTGGGGCCAACGTCCTGACTTTC; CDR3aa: CASSYGESGANVLTF
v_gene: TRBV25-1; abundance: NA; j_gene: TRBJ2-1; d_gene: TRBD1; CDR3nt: TGTGCCAGCAGTGATCGACAGGGGTTCTTCGATGAGCAGTTCTTC; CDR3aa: CASSDRQGFFDEQFF
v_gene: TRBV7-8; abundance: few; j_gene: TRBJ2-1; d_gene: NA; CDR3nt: TGTGCCAGCAGGATCGGGGCCGAGCAGTTCTTC; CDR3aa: CASRIGAEQFF
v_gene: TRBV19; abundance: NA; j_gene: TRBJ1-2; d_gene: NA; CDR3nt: TGTGCCAGTAAGGGGGGGCCGCGCCGAAACTATGGCTACACCTTC; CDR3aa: CASKGGPRRNYGYTF
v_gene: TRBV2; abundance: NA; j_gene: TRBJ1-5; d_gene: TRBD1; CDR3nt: TGTGCCAGCAGCGGCAGGGGGGGGGCAGGGCAGCCCCAGCATTTT; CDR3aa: CASSGRGGAGQPQHF
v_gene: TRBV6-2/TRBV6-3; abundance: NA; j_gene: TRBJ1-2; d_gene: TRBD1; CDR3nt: TGTGCCAGCAGCACCCCGGGACAGGGAAGGGGCGGTGGCTACACCTTC; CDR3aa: CASSTPGQGRGGGYTF
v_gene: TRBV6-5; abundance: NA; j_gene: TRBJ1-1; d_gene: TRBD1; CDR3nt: TGTGCCAGCAGACTACAGGGGGAACTTAACACTGAAGCTTTCTTT; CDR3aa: CASRLQGELNTEAFF
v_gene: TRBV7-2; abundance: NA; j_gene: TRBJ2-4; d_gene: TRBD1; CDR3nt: TGTGCCAGCAGCTTAGGGACAGGAAAAAACATTCAGTACTTC; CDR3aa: CASSLGTGKNIQYF
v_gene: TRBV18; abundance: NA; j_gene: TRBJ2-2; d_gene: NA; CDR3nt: TGTGCCAGCTCACCAGCCTCACTTAGGATCACCTCCACCGGGGAGCTGTTTTTT; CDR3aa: CASSPASLRITSTGELFF
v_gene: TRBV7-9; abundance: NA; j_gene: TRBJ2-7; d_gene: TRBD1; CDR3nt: TGTGCCAGCAGCTTAGCCGGGACAGGGACCTACGAGCAGTACTTC; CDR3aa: CASSLAGTGTYEQYF
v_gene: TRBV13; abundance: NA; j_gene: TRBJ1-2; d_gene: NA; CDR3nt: TGTGCCAGCAGCTTATCCGGGGAAGGGCCCTATGGCTACACCTTC; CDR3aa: CASSLSGEGPYGYTF
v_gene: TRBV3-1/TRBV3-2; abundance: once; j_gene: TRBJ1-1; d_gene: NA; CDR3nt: TGTGCCAGCAGCCAAGTTTCCAGGGAGGCTTTCTTT; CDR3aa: CASSQVSREAFF
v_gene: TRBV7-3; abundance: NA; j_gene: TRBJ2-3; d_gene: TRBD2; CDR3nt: TGTGCCAGCAGCGCAGGACTAGCAGATACGCAGTATTTT; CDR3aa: CASSAGLADTQYF
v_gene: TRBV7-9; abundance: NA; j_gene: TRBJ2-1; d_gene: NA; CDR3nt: TGTGCCAGCCCGGACAACCACAATGAGCAGTTCTTC; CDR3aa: CASPDNHNEQFF
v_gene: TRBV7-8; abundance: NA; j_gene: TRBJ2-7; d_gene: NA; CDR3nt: TGTGCCAGCAGCCTAGGGGCAGGGGACGAGCAGTACTTC; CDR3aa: CASSLGAGDEQYF
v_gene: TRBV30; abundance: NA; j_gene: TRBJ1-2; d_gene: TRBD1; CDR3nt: TGTGCCTGGAGTGGACCCGGGACAGGGGGGGGGTGGCATGGCTACACCTTC; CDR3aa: CAWSGPGTGGGWHGYTF
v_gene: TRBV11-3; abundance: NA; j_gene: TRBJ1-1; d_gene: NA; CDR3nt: TGTGCCAGCAGCTTAGACCCGGGGGCTAGCACTGAAGCTTTCTTT; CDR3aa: CASSLDPGASTEAFF
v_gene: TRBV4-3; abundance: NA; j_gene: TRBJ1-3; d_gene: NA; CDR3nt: TGCGCCAGCAGCCAAGCAGCAGGGAGGGCTGGAAACACCATATATTTT; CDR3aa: CASSQAAGRAGNTIYF
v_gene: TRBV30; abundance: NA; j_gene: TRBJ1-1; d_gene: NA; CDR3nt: TGTGCCTGCCACCTTCAGGGCAACACTGAAGCTTTCTTT; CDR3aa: CACHLQGNTEAFF
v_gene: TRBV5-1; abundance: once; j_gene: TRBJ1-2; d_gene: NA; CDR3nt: TGCGCCAGCAGCACCCTGGACCCTGTTAACTATGGCTACACCTTC; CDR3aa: CASSTLDPVNYGYTF
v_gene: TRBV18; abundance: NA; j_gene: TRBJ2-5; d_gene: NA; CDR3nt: TGTGCCAGCTCACCTCCTCAGCCCGCGGAGACCCAGTACTTC; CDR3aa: CASSPPQPAETQYF
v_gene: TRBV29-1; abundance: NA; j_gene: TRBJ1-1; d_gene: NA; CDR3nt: TGCAGCGGTCAACAGGGCTTGAACACTGAAGCTTTCTTT; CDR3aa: CSGQQGLNTEAFF
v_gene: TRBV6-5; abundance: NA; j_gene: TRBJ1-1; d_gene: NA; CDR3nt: TGTGCCAGCAGTCCCCTGAACACTGAAGCTTTCTTT; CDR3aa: CASSPLNTEAFF
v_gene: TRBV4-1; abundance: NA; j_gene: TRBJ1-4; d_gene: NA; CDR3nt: TGCGCCAGCGGAATCTTGGAAAAACTGTTTTTT; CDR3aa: CASGILEKLFF
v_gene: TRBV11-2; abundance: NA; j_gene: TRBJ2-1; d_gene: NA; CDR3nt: TGTGCCAGCAGCTTACACCACGGGAATGAGCAGTTCTTC; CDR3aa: CASSLHHGNEQFF
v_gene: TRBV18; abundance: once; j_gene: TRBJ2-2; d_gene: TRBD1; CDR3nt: TGTGCCAGCTCACCACCGATGGGACAGATCACCGGGGAGCTGTTTTTT; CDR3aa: CASSPPMGQITGELFF
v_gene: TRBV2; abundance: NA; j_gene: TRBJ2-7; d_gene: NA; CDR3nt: TGTGCCAGCAGCCTGACGAATTACGAGCAGTACTTC; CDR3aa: CASSLTNYEQYF
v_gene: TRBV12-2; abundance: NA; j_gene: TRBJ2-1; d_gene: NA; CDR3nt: TGTGCAAGTCGCCCTGGGAGGGTAGCGGGGAGCTACAATGAGCAGTTCTTC; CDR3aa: CASRPGRVAGSYNEQFF
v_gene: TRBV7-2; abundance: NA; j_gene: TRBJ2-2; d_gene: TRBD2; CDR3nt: TGTGCCAGCAGCTTAACTAGCGGGGAGAGGGGGGAGCTGTTTTTT; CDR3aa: CASSLTSGERGELFF
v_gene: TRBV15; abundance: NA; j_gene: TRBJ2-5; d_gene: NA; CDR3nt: TGTGCCACCAGCCGCCGTAACGGGCTCCAAGAGACCCAGTACTTC; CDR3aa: CATSRRNGLQETQYF
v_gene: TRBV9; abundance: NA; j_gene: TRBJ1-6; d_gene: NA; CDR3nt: TGTGCCAGCAGCGTAGGAGGTAATTCACCCCTCCACTTT; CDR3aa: CASSVGGNSPLHF
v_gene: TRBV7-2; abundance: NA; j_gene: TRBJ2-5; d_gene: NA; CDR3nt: TGTGCCAGCAGCTTAGATCCGGGGCAAGAGACCCAGTACTTC; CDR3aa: CASSLDPGQETQYF
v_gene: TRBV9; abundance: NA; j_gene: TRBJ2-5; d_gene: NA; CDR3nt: TGTGCCAGCAGCGTAAATCCCGGGGAGACCCAGTACTTC; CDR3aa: CASSVNPGETQYF
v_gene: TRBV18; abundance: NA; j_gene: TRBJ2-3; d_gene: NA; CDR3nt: TGTGCCAGCTCACCACCGGGACTCAGCACAGATACGCAGTATTTT; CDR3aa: CASSPPGLSTDTQYF
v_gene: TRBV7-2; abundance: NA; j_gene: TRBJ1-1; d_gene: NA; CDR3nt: TGTGCCAGCAGCTTGGTAGTCACTGAAGCTTTCTTT; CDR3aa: CASSLVVTEAFF
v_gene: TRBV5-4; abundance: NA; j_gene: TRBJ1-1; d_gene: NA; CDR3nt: TGTGCCAGCAGCTCCCGGGGGCGGGTCACTGAAGCTTTCTTT; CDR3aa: CASSSRGRVTEAFF
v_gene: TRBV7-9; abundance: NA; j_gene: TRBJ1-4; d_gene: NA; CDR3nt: TGTGCCGATACCGGGGGAACTAATGAAAAACTGTTTTTT; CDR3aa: CADTGGTNEKLFF
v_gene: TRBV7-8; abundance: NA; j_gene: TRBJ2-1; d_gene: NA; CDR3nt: TGTGCCAGCAGCCCCCGACAGACCAACTCCTACAATGAGCAGTTCTTC; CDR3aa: CASSPRQTNSYNEQFF
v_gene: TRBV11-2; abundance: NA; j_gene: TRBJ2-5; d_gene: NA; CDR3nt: TGTGCCAGCAGCTTCTCCACGGGGGGCCAGGAGACCCAGTACTTC; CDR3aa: CASSFSTGGQETQYF
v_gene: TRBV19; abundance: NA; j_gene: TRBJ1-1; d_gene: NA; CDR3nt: TGTGCCAGTAGTATGGGGCTACCACCCATGAACACTGAAGCTTTCTTT; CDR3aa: CASSMGLPPMNTEAFF
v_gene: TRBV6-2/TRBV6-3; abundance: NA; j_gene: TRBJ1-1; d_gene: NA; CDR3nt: TGTGCCAGCAGTTCGGTAGGCACTGAAGCTTTCTTT; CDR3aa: CASSSVGTEAFF